The clone carrying this T cell receptor beta chain was seen a handful of times. Its antigen is not identified. The data are from a study of early T cells in non-severe SARS-CoV-2 infection. About the research overall: Sequenced material consisted of bulk RNA (from unsorted whole blood), and chains were unpaired.

The V gene lost 5 bases and the J gene lost 8 bases, with 12 bases spanning the gap. Germline lookup yields CDR1 SEHNR and CDR2 FQNEAQ (reference sequence). The length of the CDR3 is 12 residues. General study results and limits: The VDJdb matching leaned toward anti-spike CD8 responses and overlooked private and CD4 specificities.

Separate cDNA molecules each had unique molecular identifiers attached to them. Via MiXCR, TCRdb re-called the 5' RACE reads, giving one row per CDR3 protein. The data show more than 50,000 distinct CDR3 sequences, with 10% to 15% seen just once and 4.8% held by the top ten. Source material: whole blood. This sequence originates from an adult who was a healthcare worker with PCR-confirmed SARS-CoV-2 infection or an uninfected control (not recorded which). The chain links TRBV7-9 to TRBJ1-2, with D perhaps matching TRBD1 (5 bases). CDR3 nucleotide sequence: TGTGCCAGCAGCACCAGGGCTTGGGGCTACACCTTC. This gives the protein CASSTRAWGYTF.